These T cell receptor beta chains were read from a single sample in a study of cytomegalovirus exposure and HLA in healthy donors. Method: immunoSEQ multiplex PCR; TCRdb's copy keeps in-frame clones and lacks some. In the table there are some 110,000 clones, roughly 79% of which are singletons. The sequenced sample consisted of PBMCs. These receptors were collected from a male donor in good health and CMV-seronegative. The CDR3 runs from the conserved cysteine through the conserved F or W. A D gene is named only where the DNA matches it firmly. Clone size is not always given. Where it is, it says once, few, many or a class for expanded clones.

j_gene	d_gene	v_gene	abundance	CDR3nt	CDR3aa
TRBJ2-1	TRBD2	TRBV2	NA	TGTGCCAGCAGTTTACTAACTAGCGGGAGGGCACATGAGCAGTTCTTC	CASSLLTSGRAHEQFF
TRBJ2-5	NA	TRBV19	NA	TGTGCCAGTAGTATTGATCACAGGTCTGTTCAGACCCAGTACTTC	CASSIDHRSVQTQYF
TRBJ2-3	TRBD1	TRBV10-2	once	TGCGCCAGCAGTGAGGGAGCCGGGACAGGGGGCACAGATACGCAGTATTTT	CASSEGAGTGGTDTQYF
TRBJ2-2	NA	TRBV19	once	TGTGCCAGTAGGCCCGGGGTAGGGACCGGGGAGCTGTTTTTT	CASRPGVGTGELFF
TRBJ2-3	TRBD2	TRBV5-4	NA	TGTGCCAGCAGCGACCGAGGTAGCGGGAGGGTGTTGGGGGTCACAGATACGCAGTATTTT	CASSDRGSGRVLGVTDTQYF
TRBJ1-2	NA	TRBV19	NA	TGTGCCAGTACCGCGGGAGGGCTCGATGGCTACACCTTC	CASTAGGLDGYTF
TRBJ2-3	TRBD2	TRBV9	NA	TGTGCCAGCAGCCCATGGGGGGGTAGCACAGATACGCAGTATTTT	CASSPWGGSTDTQYF
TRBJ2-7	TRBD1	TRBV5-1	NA	TGCGCCAGCACTACAGGGGGCGCCGGCTACGAGCAGTACTTC	CASTTGGAGYEQYF
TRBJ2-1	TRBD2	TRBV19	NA	TGTGCCAGTAGTACGACTAGCCTATACAATGAGCAGTTCTTC	CASSTTSLYNEQFF
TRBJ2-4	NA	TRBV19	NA	TGTGCCGCAAACGACGGAGGGTTGGAAAACATTCAGTACTTC	CAANDGGLENIQYF
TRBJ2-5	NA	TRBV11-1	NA	TGTGCCAGCAGCCACGCAGAAGAGACCCAGTACTTC	CASSHAEETQYF
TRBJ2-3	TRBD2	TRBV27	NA	TGTGCCAGCAGCCGGACTAGCGGCGCTAGCACAGATACGCAGTATTTT	CASSRTSGASTDTQYF
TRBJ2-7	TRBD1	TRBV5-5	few	TGTGCCAGCAGCGTGGGACAGGGGGCCTACGAGCAGTACTTC	CASSVGQGAYEQYF
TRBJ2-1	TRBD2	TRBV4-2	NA	TGTGCCAGCAGCCTTGGGGATCTAGCGGCCCACAATGAGCAGTTCTTC	CASSLGDLAAHNEQFF
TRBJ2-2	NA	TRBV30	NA	TGTGCCTGGAGTACGCCCCTACTAGTTGCAACGACGAACACCGGGGAGCTGTTTTTT	CAWSTPLLVATTNTGELFF
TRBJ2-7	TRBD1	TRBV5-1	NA	TGCGCCAGCAGCTTTGGTGGGACAGTTTCCTACGAGCAGTACTTC	CASSFGGTVSYEQYF
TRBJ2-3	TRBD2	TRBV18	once	TGTGCCAGCTCACCAGGGCTAGCGGGCACAGATACGCAGTATTTT	CASSPGLAGTDTQYF
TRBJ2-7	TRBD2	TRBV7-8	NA	TGTGCCAGCAGCTTAGGCGCCAGCGGGATTAACTTC	CASSLGASGINF
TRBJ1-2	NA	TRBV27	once	TGTGCCAGCGGACCCCAAATGGACTTTTATGGCTACACCTTC	CASGPQMDFYGYTF
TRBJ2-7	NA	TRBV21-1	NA	TGTGCCAGCAGCAAAACCCCCACATTGACTAGCGGGAACCCCTACGAGCAGTACTTC	CASSKTPTLTSGNPYEQYF
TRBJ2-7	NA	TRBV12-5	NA	TGTGCTAGTGGGAGGACTGAACACTACGAGCAGTACTTC	CASGRTEHYEQYF
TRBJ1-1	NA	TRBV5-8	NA	TGTGCCAGCATCCACCGTCGGGGTACTGAAGCTTTCTTT	CASIHRRGTEAFF
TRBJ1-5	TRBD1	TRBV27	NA	TGTGCCAGCAGGCCTTCGACAGGGGGCAATCAGCCCCAGCATTTT	CASRPSTGGNQPQHF
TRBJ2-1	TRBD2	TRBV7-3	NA	TGTGCCAGCAGCTTCCAAGCGGGAGGGCGACGTTACAATGAGCAGTTCTTC	CASSFQAGGRRYNEQFF
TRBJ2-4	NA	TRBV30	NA	TGTGCCTGGAGTGTACGGGTAGCCAAAAACATTCAGTACTTC	CAWSVRVAKNIQYF
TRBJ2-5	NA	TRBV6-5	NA	TGTGCCAGCAGTTACTCCACGGGGACCCAGTACTTC	CASSYSTGTQYF
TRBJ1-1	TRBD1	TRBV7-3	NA	TGTGCCAGCAGCTTAATGCCCGGGACAGGGGGCACTGAAGCTTTCTTT	CASSLMPGTGGTEAFF
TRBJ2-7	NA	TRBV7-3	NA	TGTGCCAGCAGCTACCAACAGGGAACCGAGCAGTACTTC	CASSYQQGTEQYF
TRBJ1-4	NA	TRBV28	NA	TGTGCCAGCAGTCCCCTCCTGGGGGCCTCAGGGCTAACTAATGAAAAACTGTTTTTT	CASSPLLGASGLTNEKLFF
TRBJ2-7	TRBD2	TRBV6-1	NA	TGTGCCAGCAGGGAAGTCGCGGGAGCCTACGAGCAGTACTTC	CASREVAGAYEQYF
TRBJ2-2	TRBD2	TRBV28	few	TGTGCCAGCAGTATGGGACTAGCGGGAGAACTGGCGGCCACCGGGGAGCTGTTTTTT	CASSMGLAGELAATGELFF
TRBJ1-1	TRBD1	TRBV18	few	TGTGCCAGCTCACCGGGACAGATGAACACTGAAGCTTTCTTT	CASSPGQMNTEAFF
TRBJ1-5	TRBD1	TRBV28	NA	TGTGCCAGCACCGACCTTGGAGGAGGGACAGTTAATCAGCCCCAGCATTTT	CASTDLGGGTVNQPQHF
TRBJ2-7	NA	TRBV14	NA	TGTGCCAGCAGCCGCCGCGGGACTGGGGCCCGGTGGACCTACGAGCAGTACTTC	CASSRRGTGARWTYEQYF
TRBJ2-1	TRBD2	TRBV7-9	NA	TGTGCCAGCAGCTCCTCTGGGGGGCCGGGACTAGCAATCCACAATGAGCAGTTCTTC	CASSSSGGPGLAIHNEQFF
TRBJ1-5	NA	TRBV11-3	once	TGTGCCAGCAGTCACGGGGGGCAGCCCCAGCATTTT	CASSHGGQPQHF
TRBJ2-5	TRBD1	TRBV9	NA	TGTGCCAGCAGCCTTGGACAGGGTGGTTCCCAAGAGACCCAGTACTTC	CASSLGQGGSQETQYF
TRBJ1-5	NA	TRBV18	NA	TGTGCCAGCTCACCTGTAGCACAGGGTTTTAATCAGCCCCAGCATTTT	CASSPVAQGFNQPQHF
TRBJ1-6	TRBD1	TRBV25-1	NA	TGTGCCAGCAGTCAAACGGGACAGCTTAATTCACCCCTCCACTTT	CASSQTGQLNSPLHF
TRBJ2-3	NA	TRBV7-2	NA	TGTGCCAGCAGCTTAGCGCAGGTCACAGATACGCAGTATTTT	CASSLAQVTDTQYF
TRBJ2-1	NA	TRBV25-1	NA	TGTGCCACCACCCTAGGACGGACAAGCTCCTACAATGAGCAGTTCTTC	CATTLGRTSSYNEQFF
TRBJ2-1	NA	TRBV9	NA	TGTGCCAGCAGCGTAGGGCGGGATCCCTGGTCCGAGCAGTTCTTC	CASSVGRDPWSEQFF
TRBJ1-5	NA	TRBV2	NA	TGTGCCAGCAGTGCAGAATTCAATCAGCCCCAGCATTTT	CASSAEFNQPQHF
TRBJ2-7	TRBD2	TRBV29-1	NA	TGCAGCGCCCTCCCTAGCGGAGCCCCCCTCGAGCAGTACTTC	CSALPSGAPLEQYF
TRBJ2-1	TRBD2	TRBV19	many	TGTGCCAGTAGGGGGACTAGCGGGAGCTTCGGGAATGAGCAGTTCTTC	CASRGTSGSFGNEQFF
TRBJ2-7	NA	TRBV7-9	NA	TGTGCCAGCACGCGCGGGGCGGAGCAGTACTTC	CASTRGAEQYF
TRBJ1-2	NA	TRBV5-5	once	TGTGCCAGCAGCCCCCACGAGGGTTCTCATGGCTACACCTTC	CASSPHEGSHGYTF
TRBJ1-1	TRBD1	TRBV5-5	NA	TGTGCCAGCAGCCCGCGAGGACAGGGGGTGGGTGAAGCTTTCTTT	CASSPRGQGVGEAFF
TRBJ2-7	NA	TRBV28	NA	TGTGCCTCGGGAAGGGGGGAGGGATGGGGATCCTACGAGCAGTACTTC	CASGRGEGWGSYEQYF
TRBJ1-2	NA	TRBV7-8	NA	TGTGCCAGCAGCTCCTACGCGCAGCGCAACTATGGCTACACCTTC	CASSSYAQRNYGYTF
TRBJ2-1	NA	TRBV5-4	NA	TGTGCCAGCCAGCCGCCCGGACTAGGGGGGAATGAGCAGTTCTTC	CASQPPGLGGNEQFF
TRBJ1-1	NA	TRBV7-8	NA	TGTGCCAGCAGCCCGGGGACGAGGGGGGGTTTAGCTTTCTTT	CASSPGTRGGLAFF
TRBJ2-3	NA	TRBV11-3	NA	TGTGCCAGCAGCTTAGATACAAACACAGATACGCAGTATTTT	CASSLDTNTDTQYF
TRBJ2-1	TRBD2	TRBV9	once	TGTGCCAGCAGCGTAGCTTCGGGAGGGCCCTCCTTCTTC	CASSVASGGPSFF
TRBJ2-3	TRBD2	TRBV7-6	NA	TGTGCCAGCAGCCTATTCGGGACTAGCGGGTTCACAGATACGCAGTATTTT	CASSLFGTSGFTDTQYF